Listed below are T cell receptor beta chains from one sample, sequenced in a study of shared clonotypes between healthy human individuals. Using immunoSEQ multiplex PCR, the repertoire was profiled, and TCRdb retains in-frame clones only, with some absent. Of roughly 1.5 million clones listed, 95% to 99% were seen once; the top ten hold about 0.45%. The sample taken for sequencing was naive CD4+ T cells sorted from blood. The source of these receptors is a man younger than 40 in good health. The CDR3 runs from the conserved cysteine through the conserved F or W. Fields, in order: V gene, clone size, J gene, D gene, CDR3 DNA, CDR3 protein. The D gene is left open where the match is weak. The listing skips clone size in some rows; elsewhere it reads once, few, many or a size class.

v_call: TRBV7-2
clone_size: -
j_call: TRBJ2-4
d_call: -
cdr3_nt: TGTGCCAGCAGTCTACAGGCCGCCAAAAACATTCAGTACTTC
cdr3_aa: CASSLQAAKNIQYF

v_call: TRBV10-3
clone_size: -
j_call: TRBJ2-3
d_call: TRBD2
cdr3_nt: TGTGCCATCGGGGAGGGACTAGCGGCCACAGATACGCAGTATTTT
cdr3_aa: CAIGEGLAATDTQYF

v_call: TRBV7-8
clone_size: -
j_call: TRBJ2-2
d_call: -
cdr3_nt: TGTGCCAGCAGCGGACGCGGATTTGGGAACACCGGGGAGCTGTTTTTT
cdr3_aa: CASSGRGFGNTGELFF

v_call: TRBV2
clone_size: -
j_call: TRBJ1-5
d_call: TRBD1
cdr3_nt: TGTGCCAGCAGTTGGGGCGGACAGGGGAGCAATCAGCCCCAGCATTTT
cdr3_aa: CASSWGGQGSNQPQHF

v_call: TRBV7-6
clone_size: -
j_call: TRBJ1-2
d_call: TRBD1
cdr3_nt: TGTGCCAGCAGCTTATTAGGGGGCAACTATGGCTACACCTTC
cdr3_aa: CASSLLGGNYGYTF

v_call: TRBV10-1
clone_size: -
j_call: TRBJ1-5
d_call: TRBD1
cdr3_nt: TGCGCCGGACAGGGGGGGAGCAATCAGCCCCAGCATTTT
cdr3_aa: CAGQGGSNQPQHF

v_call: TRBV5-5
clone_size: -
j_call: TRBJ1-1
d_call: -
cdr3_nt: TGTGCCAGCAGAAACGGAAACACTGAAGCTTTCTTT
cdr3_aa: CASRNGNTEAFF

v_call: TRBV6-6
clone_size: -
j_call: TRBJ2-7
d_call: -
cdr3_nt: TGTGCCAGCAGTCGGGCCGGGACTGACACTCACTACGAGCAGTACTTC
cdr3_aa: CASSRAGTDTHYEQYF

v_call: TRBV2
clone_size: -
j_call: TRBJ2-5
d_call: -
cdr3_nt: TGTGCCAGCAGTGAGCATGTAGAGACCCAGTACTTC
cdr3_aa: CASSEHVETQYF

v_call: TRBV5-1
clone_size: -
j_call: TRBJ2-1
d_call: -
cdr3_nt: TGCGCCAGCAGCTTGGTTCTGGCTAAGGGATACAATGAGCAGTTCTTC
cdr3_aa: CASSLVLAKGYNEQFF

v_call: TRBV4-1
clone_size: -
j_call: TRBJ1-2
d_call: -
cdr3_nt: TGCGCCAGCAGCCAGCCCTGGGGGGAGAACTATGGCTACACCTTC
cdr3_aa: CASSQPWGENYGYTF

v_call: TRBV30
clone_size: -
j_call: TRBJ2-7
d_call: TRBD2
cdr3_nt: TGTGCCTGGAGTGTGCGGGAGGAAGTAGGGGAGCAGTACTTC
cdr3_aa: CAWSVREEVGEQYF

v_call: TRBV30
clone_size: -
j_call: TRBJ2-1
d_call: -
cdr3_nt: TGTGCCTGGAGTGGCGGCCGGACGCAGTTCTTC
cdr3_aa: CAWSGGRTQFF

v_call: TRBV6-1
clone_size: -
j_call: TRBJ2-1
d_call: -
cdr3_nt: TGTGCCAGCAGTGACGCTCAGGGGAGCCATGAGCAGTTCTTC
cdr3_aa: CASSDAQGSHEQFF

v_call: TRBV10-3
clone_size: -
j_call: TRBJ2-1
d_call: TRBD2
cdr3_nt: TGTGCCATCAGTGACGGTGTGACTAGCGGGAGTCTGGGCAATGAGCAGTTCTTC
cdr3_aa: CAISDGVTSGSLGNEQFF

v_call: TRBV18
clone_size: -
j_call: TRBJ2-2
d_call: -
cdr3_nt: TGTGCCAGCTCACCAATAACCGGCGGGGAGCTGTTTTTT
cdr3_aa: CASSPITGGELFF

v_call: TRBV2
clone_size: -
j_call: TRBJ2-7
d_call: TRBD2
cdr3_nt: TGTGCCAGCACCCCGGGAGGAAGTAGATACGAGCAGTACTTC
cdr3_aa: CASTPGGSRYEQYF

v_call: TRBV7-9
clone_size: -
j_call: TRBJ2-5
d_call: -
cdr3_nt: TGTGCCAGCAGCCTTAGCGGAGCGGAGACCCAGTACTTC
cdr3_aa: CASSLSGAETQYF

v_call: TRBV6-6
clone_size: -
j_call: TRBJ2-1
d_call: TRBD2
cdr3_nt: TGTGCCAGCAGTTACGGGCTAGCGGAAACCTACAATGAGCAGTTCTTC
cdr3_aa: CASSYGLAETYNEQFF

v_call: TRBV5-1
clone_size: -
j_call: TRBJ2-5
d_call: TRBD1
cdr3_nt: TGCGCCAGCAACCTTGGAACAGGGGACGGAGAGACCCAGTACTTC
cdr3_aa: CASNLGTGDGETQYF

v_call: TRBV28
clone_size: -
j_call: TRBJ1-5
d_call: -
cdr3_nt: TGTGCCAGCAGGAGGGACCGACGCAATCAGCCCCAGCATTTT
cdr3_aa: CASRRDRRNQPQHF

v_call: TRBV5-4
clone_size: -
j_call: TRBJ2-1
d_call: -
cdr3_nt: TGTGCCAGCAGCTTACCCTTCTTACCCGATGAGCAGTTCTTC
cdr3_aa: CASSLPFLPDEQFF

v_call: TRBV10-3
clone_size: -
j_call: TRBJ2-2
d_call: -
cdr3_nt: TGTGCCATCAGTCCGGACAGGAACACCGGGGAGCTGTTTTTT
cdr3_aa: CAISPDRNTGELFF

v_call: TRBV11-1
clone_size: once
j_call: TRBJ2-1
d_call: TRBD1
cdr3_nt: TGTGCCACCCGACAGGGGGGGGATTTCAATGAGCAGTTCTTC
cdr3_aa: CATRQGGDFNEQFF

v_call: TRBV29-1
clone_size: -
j_call: TRBJ2-1
d_call: TRBD2
cdr3_nt: TGCAGCGTTGGCGGTCGCGGGAGGGCCTACAATGAGCAGTTCTTC
cdr3_aa: CSVGGRGRAYNEQFF

v_call: TRBV19
clone_size: once
j_call: TRBJ2-7
d_call: -
cdr3_nt: TGTGCCCCCACGGAACTCGGTTCCTACGAGCAGTACTTC
cdr3_aa: CAPTELGSYEQYF

v_call: TRBV25-1
clone_size: -
j_call: TRBJ2-3
d_call: TRBD1
cdr3_nt: TGTGCCAGCTCAAATCCGGGACAGGGAGGAGATACGCAGTATTTT
cdr3_aa: CASSNPGQGGDTQYF

v_call: TRBV2
clone_size: -
j_call: TRBJ1-5
d_call: TRBD1
cdr3_nt: TGTGCCAGCAGTGAAATTTACGGGCAGGGGGTAGGATCGGGCAATCAGCCCCAGCATTTT
cdr3_aa: CASSEIYGQGVGSGNQPQHF

v_call: TRBV18
clone_size: -
j_call: TRBJ1-1
d_call: -
cdr3_nt: TGTGCCAGCTCACCCCTGTCCGGGGCGAACACTGAAGCTTTCTTT
cdr3_aa: CASSPLSGANTEAFF

v_call: TRBV9
clone_size: -
j_call: TRBJ2-7
d_call: TRBD2
cdr3_nt: TGTGCCAGCAGTCCGGGACTAGATTACGAGCAGTACTTC
cdr3_aa: CASSPGLDYEQYF

v_call: TRBV18
clone_size: -
j_call: TRBJ1-4
d_call: TRBD1
cdr3_nt: TGTGCCAGCTCACCCCTCGGGACAGGGCTTAATGAAAAACTGTTTTTT
cdr3_aa: CASSPLGTGLNEKLFF

v_call: TRBV28
clone_size: -
j_call: TRBJ1-3
d_call: -
cdr3_nt: TGTGCCAGCAGTTTTTCGAGGTCAGGAAACACCATATATTTT
cdr3_aa: CASSFSRSGNTIYF

v_call: TRBV7-6
clone_size: -
j_call: TRBJ2-6
d_call: -
cdr3_nt: TGTGCCAGCAGCCCCCAGTCTGGGGCCAACGTCCTGACTTTC
cdr3_aa: CASSPQSGANVLTF

v_call: TRBV15
clone_size: -
j_call: TRBJ1-1
d_call: -
cdr3_nt: TGTGCCACCAGCAGAGATAACCGGAACACTGAAGCTTTCTTT
cdr3_aa: CATSRDNRNTEAFF

v_call: TRBV30
clone_size: -
j_call: TRBJ1-1
d_call: -
cdr3_nt: TGTGCCTGGACTCTCGGGGCCACTGAAGCTTTCTTT
cdr3_aa: CAWTLGATEAFF

v_call: TRBV11-2
clone_size: -
j_call: TRBJ2-1
d_call: TRBD1
cdr3_nt: TGTGCCAGCAGCTTATATCCCCGGGACAGGTACAATGAGCAGTTCTTC
cdr3_aa: CASSLYPRDRYNEQFF

v_call: TRBV19
clone_size: -
j_call: TRBJ1-1
d_call: -
cdr3_nt: TGTGCCAGTAGTTTACACACTGAAGCTTTCTTT
cdr3_aa: CASSLHTEAFF

v_call: TRBV21-1
clone_size: -
j_call: TRBJ2-7
d_call: -
cdr3_nt: TGTGCCAGCAGAGGGAAAAAGGGGTACGAGCAGTACTTC
cdr3_aa: CASRGKKGYEQYF

v_call: TRBV6-1
clone_size: -
j_call: TRBJ2-7
d_call: -
cdr3_nt: TGTGCCAGCAGTGTAGGGTACTCCTACGAGCAGTACTTC
cdr3_aa: CASSVGYSYEQYF

v_call: TRBV28
clone_size: -
j_call: TRBJ2-2
d_call: TRBD2
cdr3_nt: TGTGCCAGCAGTTTATTACTAGCGGAAAACACCGGGGAGCTGTTTTTT
cdr3_aa: CASSLLLAENTGELFF

v_call: TRBV7-9
clone_size: once
j_call: TRBJ2-7
d_call: -
cdr3_nt: TGTGCCAGCAGTTTAGACCGGAGCTCCTACGAGCAGTACTTC
cdr3_aa: CASSLDRSSYEQYF

v_call: TRBV19
clone_size: -
j_call: TRBJ2-7
d_call: -
cdr3_nt: TGTGCCAGTAGTGCCCTTAGGGGAGGCGAGCAGTACTTC
cdr3_aa: CASSALRGGEQYF

v_call: TRBV28
clone_size: -
j_call: TRBJ1-1
d_call: -
cdr3_nt: TGTGCCAGCAGTTTATTAGGGCCCCTTGAAGCTTTCTTT
cdr3_aa: CASSLLGPLEAFF

v_call: TRBV5-5
clone_size: -
j_call: TRBJ2-7
d_call: -
cdr3_nt: TGTGCCAGCAGTTTCGGTCCTCGACAGGCCCCCTACGAGCAGTACTTC
cdr3_aa: CASSFGPRQAPYEQYF

v_call: TRBV12-5
clone_size: -
j_call: TRBJ1-1
d_call: TRBD1
cdr3_nt: TGTGCTAGTGGTATGGGACAGGCCAACACTGAAGCTTTCTTT
cdr3_aa: CASGMGQANTEAFF

v_call: TRBV2
clone_size: -
j_call: TRBJ2-1
d_call: -
cdr3_nt: TGTGCCAGCAGTGGGCAACGCACAAATGAGCAGTTCTTC
cdr3_aa: CASSGQRTNEQFF

v_call: TRBV9
clone_size: -
j_call: TRBJ1-5
d_call: -
cdr3_nt: TGTGCCAGCAGCGTAGGATTCGGCAGCGGCCAGCCCCAGCATTTT
cdr3_aa: CASSVGFGSGQPQHF

v_call: TRBV18
clone_size: once
j_call: TRBJ1-4
d_call: TRBD1
cdr3_nt: TGTGCCAGCTCACCGGACAGGGATGAAAAACTGTTTTTT
cdr3_aa: CASSPDRDEKLFF

v_call: TRBV2
clone_size: -
j_call: TRBJ2-1
d_call: -
cdr3_nt: TGTGCCAGCAGAAGCTTACGGGGGAGCTCCTACAATGAGCAGTTCTTC
cdr3_aa: CASRSLRGSSYNEQFF